Below are 30 T cell receptor beta chains sequenced from a single sample in a study of regulatory T cells in long-lasting Graves disease. Investigators prepared the TCR beta libraries by applying iRepertoire HTBI primers and Arm-PCR of CDR3 regions. Via MiXCR, TCRdb re-called the multiplex PCR reads, giving one row per CDR3 protein. There are about 470,000 distinct CDR3 sequences in the sample; around 20% occur only once, and under 9% lies in the top ten. Noted time point: persistent/refractory GD, antithyroid drugs over 5 years with positive TRAb. The TCR library was made from RNA extracted from PBMCs. Sample: peripheral blood mononuclear cells (PBMCs), taken when the disease was refractory, from a patient treated with antithyroid drugs. These receptors were collected from a female donor with Graves disease.

The chain carries TRBV6-9 and TRBJ1-3; D perhaps matches TRBD1 (6 bases). CDR1 and CDR2 from the germline V gene are MNHGY and SVAAGI. Trimming pared 4 bases from V and 0 bases from J, leaving 19 bases between. The CDR3 is made up of 18 amino acids. This CDR3 is CASSFLGSGTTSGNTIYF. In DNA form, the CDR3 reads TGTGCCAGCAGTTTTTTGGGGTCCGGGACAACCTCTGGAAACACCATATATTTT.

This clonotype has only a few counts. The rearrangement uses TRBV3-1 and TRBJ1-4, with 7 bases identical to TRBD1. From germline, CDR1 is LGHDT and CDR2 YNNKEL (reference sequence). The CDR3 totals 16 residues. The trim removed 4 bases at V and 5 bases at J, leaving 10 bases unmatched. The CDR3 protein is CASSLTAGRGNEKLFF. CDR3 bases: TGTGCCAGCAGCCTTACCGCGGGCAGGGGGAATGAAAAACTGTTTTTT.

The chain is built from TRBV4-1 and TRBJ2-1; maybe TRBD2 (5 bases). Germline lookup yields CDR1 MGHRA and CDR2 YSYEKL. V lost 1 base to trimming and J lost 7 bases, with 14 bases between them. The CDR3 extends over 15 amino acids. CDR3 nucleotides: TGCGCCAGCAGCCAAGGGTGGCTAGCCCCGAATGAGCAGTTCTTC. It translates to CASSQGWLAPNEQFF.

The rearrangement joins TRBV7-6 to TRBJ2-5, with TRBD2 matching over 9 bases. CDR3 length: 16 amino acids. After removal of 3 bases from V and 2 bases from J, the junction contained 7 bases not matched to a gene. Per germline, CDR1 SGHVS and CDR2 FNYEAQ. The CDR3 region is CASSFVGGRGQETQYF. The CDR3 coding sequence is TGTGCCAGCAGCTTTGTCGGCGGGAGGGGACAAGAGACCCAGTACTTC.

J is TRBJ2-1 and V is TRBV28; 9 bases are shared with TRBD2. From germline, CDR1 is MDHEN and CDR2 SYDVKM. The CDR3 runs to 15 residues. After removal of 3 bases from V and 7 bases from J, the junction contained 7 bases not matched to a gene. The DNA for the CDR3 is TGTGCCAGCAGTTTGGACTCCCTAGCGGGAAATGAGCAGTTCTTC. This gives the protein CASSLDSLAGNEQFF. The entire variable domain, with the rest obtained from reference TRBV28 and TRBJ2-1, is as follows: DVKVTQSSRYLVKRTGEKVFLECVQDMDHENMFWYRQDPGLGLRLIYFSYDVKMKEKGDIPEGYSVSREKKERFSLILESASTNQTSMYLCASSLDSLAGNEQFFGPGTRLTVL.

J is TRBJ2-7 and V is TRBV6-2 or TRBV6-3; TRBD1 or TRBD2 may be the D gene (5 bases each). Per germline, CDR1 MNHEY and CDR2 SVGEGT. Trimming shortened V by 5 bases and J by 2 bases, and 16 bases separated the two germline ends. The CDR3 extends over 15 amino acids. DNA for the CDR3: TGTGCCAGCAGTGAAGGGACCTTGTTACCCTACGAGCAGTACTTC. Translating gives CASSEGTLLPYEQYF.

This clonotype occurred a few times. The V gene is TRBV3-1, the J gene TRBJ2-1; 8 bases map to TRBD2. V was clipped by 1 base and J by 0 bases; unmatched bases: 2. The CDR3 has 16 residues. From germline, CDR1 is LGHDT and CDR2 YNNKEL (reference sequence). The CDR3 DNA reads as TGTGCCAGCAGCCAAGTTAGCGGGAACTCCTACAATGAGCAGTTCTTC. Protein product: CASSQVSGNSYNEQFF.

The sample holds many counts of this clonotype. The chain recombines TRBV28 with TRBJ2-7, with D possibly being TRBD1 (5 bases). Germline V gene data show CDR1 as MDHEN and CDR2 as SYDVKM. There are 15 residues in the CDR3. Trimming stripped 2 bases from V and 3 bases from J, with 14 bases between. CDR3 sequence: CASSLTQGRNYEQYF. In DNA, the CDR3 is TGTGCCAGCAGTTTAACCCAGGGAAGAAACTACGAGCAGTACTTC.

In its sample, this clonotype was seen many times. The chain has TRBV28 and TRBJ1-5; TRBD1 matches at 7 bases. V dropped 6 bases and J dropped 6; count of bases not matched to a gene: 11. CDR3 size: 15 residues. Germline V gene sequence: CDR1 MDHEN, CDR2 SYDVKM. The CDR3 region is CASSETGMMIQPQHF. Written as DNA, the CDR3 is TGTGCCAGCAGCGAGACAGGGATGATGATTCAGCCCCAGCATTTT.

This clonotype came up once. This sequence joins TRBV11-2 and TRBJ1-2; the D gene is possibly TRBD1 (5 bases). The V and J ends lost 8 bases and 4 bases respectively, with 14 bases between them. Germline V CDR1 and CDR2: SGHAT, FQNNGV. The CDR3 has 13 amino acids. The CDR3 sequence is CASGLTASYGYTF. CDR3 sequence (DNA): TGTGCCAGCGGACTGACAGCTAGCTATGGCTACACCTTC. The full variable domain, with the rest looked up from reference TRBV11-2 and TRBJ1-2, is EAGVAQSPRYKIIEKRQSVAFWCNPISGHATLYWYQQILGQGPKLLIQFQNNGVVDDSQLPKDRFSAERLKGVDSTLKIQPAKLEDSAVYLCASGLTASYGYTFGSGTRLTVV.

This clonotype occurred many times. The V call is TRBV28, the J call TRBJ2-7; D might be TRBD1 or TRBD2, each matching 5 bases. Trimming cost V 6 bases and J 2 bases, with 17 bases left between them. The CDR3 runs 15 residues. CDR1 is MDHEN, CDR2 SYDVKM, per germline. The CDR3 region has the DNA TGTGCCAGCAGCCGACCCCGGGACGGGACCTACGAGCAGTACTTC. Translated: CASSRPRDGTYEQYF.

In its sample, this clonotype was seen once. The J gene is TRBJ1-5, the V gene TRBV19, with TRBD1 matching 8 bases. V was pared by 0 bases and J by 5 bases, with 6 bases of the junction left unmatched. This CDR3 region has 16 residues. From germline, CDR1 is LNHDA and CDR2 SQIVND (reference sequence). The CDR3 region has the DNA TGTGCCAGTAGTATAGACCCCGGGACAGGTTATCAGCCCCAGCATTTT. Protein sequence: CASSIDPGTGYQPQHF.

The V call is TRBV7-2, the J call TRBJ2-7; perhaps TRBD1 as D (5 bases). This CDR3 has 14 residues. Looked up from germline, CDR1 is SGHTA and CDR2 is FQGNSA. Trimming took off 5 bases at V and 2 bases at J, with 13 bases between the two ends. CDR3 sequence (DNA): TGTGCCAGCAGCCCGACAGACGGCCCCTACGAGCAGTACTTC. Its protein is CASSPTDGPYEQYF.

With regard to this clonotype: A much larger clone is a single base away; this may be a read error. This rearrangement joins TRBV15 to TRBJ2-5; D not resolved. CDR3 length: 15 amino acids. Germline CDR1 LNHNV, CDR2 YYDKDF (reference sequence). CDR3 DNA sequence: TGTGCCACCAGCAGAGAACCCAGACTCCAAGAGACCCGGTACTTC. The encoded protein is CATSREPRLQETRYF.

The table lists this clonotype with many counts. The chain is built from TRBV27 and TRBJ1-1, with D hard to call. Trimming removed 4 bases at V and 4 bases at J, with 7 bases between. Germline assignment: CDR1 MNHEY and CDR2 SMNVEV (reference sequence). CDR3 length equals 12 residues. The CDR3 nucleotides are TGTGCCAGCAGTTGGGTGGGCACTGAAGCTTTCTTT. This encodes CASSWVGTEAFF.

The chain combines TRBV10-3 with TRBJ2-4, with TRBD1 matching 9 bases. V lost 3 bases and J lost 1; bases outside the gene matches: 4. The CDR3 sequence is 16 residues long. CDR1 ENHRY and CDR2 SYGVKD come from the germline V gene. The DNA of the CDR3 is TGTGCCATCAGTGATAGTGGACAGGGGGCCAAAAACATTCAGTACTTC. Protein product: CAISDSGQGAKNIQYF.

The CDR3 coding sequence is TGTGCCAGTAGTATATACAGGGAGCTGTTTTTT. Its protein product is CASSIYRELFF. The V and J genes are TRBV19 and TRBJ2-2; D is uncertain. CDR1 and CDR2 from the germline V gene are LNHDA and SQIVND (reference sequence). The V end was cut by 2 bases, the J end by 9 bases, with 4 bases between. This CDR3 region has 11 residues.

This clonotype was recorded many times. The chain employs TRBV11-1 and TRBJ1-4; tentatively, D is TRBD1 (6 bases). Germline lookup yields CDR1 SGHAT and CDR2 FQDESV (reference sequence). There are 12 residues in the CDR3. V was clipped by 5 bases and J by 8 bases, with 9 bases between them. CDR3 sequence (DNA): TGTGCCAGCAGCCGACAGGCCGAAAAACTGTTTTTT. Protein product: CASSRQAEKLFF.

As concerns this clonotype: Possible read error: a much larger clone is one base away. V and J are TRBV12-3 or TRBV12-4 and TRBJ1-5, with 9 nucleotides matching TRBD1. CDR3 length: 15 amino acids. V shed 6 bases and J 7 bases; nucleotides not matched to a gene: 10. For the CDR3, the DNA is TGTGCCAGCAGGCCGGGACAGGGAGTCAGACAGCCCCAGCATTTT. This sequence encodes CASRPGQGVRQPQHF.

This clonotype was observed at least ten times. The chain employs TRBV6-1 and TRBJ2-7; D gene ambiguous. This CDR3 spans 12 amino acids. V shed 6 bases and J shed 5 bases, with 11 bases lying between them. The germline V gene encodes CDR1 MNHNS and CDR2 SASEGT. The CDR3 sequence is CASRASAHEQYF. The CDR3 DNA follows: TGTGCCAGCAGGGCCAGCGCTCACGAGCAGTACTTC.

Many counts were recorded for this clonotype. The chain joins TRBV5-1 to TRBJ1-2; perhaps TRBD1 as D (6 bases). There are 14 residues in the CDR3. Trimming took off 0 bases at V and 2 bases at J, with 8 bases between the two ends. CDR1 SGHRS and CDR2 YFSETQ come from the germline V gene. The CDR3 DNA reads TGCGCCAGCAGCTTGGACAGGGAAAACTATGGCTACACCTTC. Its protein product is CASSLDRENYGYTF.

The V call is TRBV12-3 or TRBV12-4, the J call TRBJ2-2; D assignment may be TRBD1 or TRBD2 (5 bases each). The CDR3 extends over 15 amino acids. V was clipped by 5 bases and J by 7 bases, with 17 bases between them. The CDR3 DNA sequence: TGTGCCAGCAGTCCTCGGGACGTGGCTATCGGGGAGCTGTTTTTT. The encoded protein is CASSPRDVAIGELFF.

This clonotype was detected many times. The chain uses TRBV6-5 and TRBJ2-4; D may correspond to TRBD1 or TRBD2 (6 bases each). The germline V and J ends were trimmed by 0 bases and 4 bases, with 13 bases remaining between them. The germline V gene encodes CDR1 MNHEY and CDR2 SVGAGI. The CDR3 sequence is 16 residues long. This CDR3 reads CASSYSGLGGKNIQYF. CDR3 coding DNA: TGTGCCAGCAGTTACTCGGGTTTAGGGGGGAAAAACATTCAGTACTTC.

This clonotype was picked up many times. The rearrangement uses TRBV7-8 and TRBJ1-6; 8 bases align to TRBD1. J was trimmed by 7 bases and V by 3 bases; bases with no gene match: 5. Per germline, CDR1 SGHVS and CDR2 FQNEAQ. The CDR3 contains 15 residues. The CDR3 DNA follows: TGTGCCAGCAGCTTGCAGGGGGCGCTGAATTCACCCCTCCACTTT. This encodes CASSLQGALNSPLHF.

This chain connects TRBV6-2 or TRBV6-3 to TRBJ1-1; D perhaps matches TRBD1 (6 bases). V lost 5 bases to trimming and J lost 8 bases, with 9 bases between them. The CDR3 extends over 11 amino acids. Germline V CDR1 and CDR2: MNHEY, SVGEGT. The CDR3 nucleotides are TGTGCCAGCAGTGACACAGGGGAAGCTTTCTTT. Translating gives CASSDTGEAFF.

The CDR3 sequence: CASSLGGMRKAFF. Here the CDR3 DNA reads TGCGCCAGCAGCTTGGGGGGGATGAGAAAAGCTTTCTTT. The J gene is TRBJ1-1, the V gene TRBV5-1; TRBD1 might be the D (5 bases). Germline CDR1 SGHRS, CDR2 YFSETQ. This CDR3 has 13 amino acids. Trimming removed 0 bases from V and 9 bases from J, with 12 bases in between.

The sample holds many counts of this clonotype. The chain is built from TRBV11-1 and TRBJ2-2, with D unresolved. Germline CDR1 reads SGHAT; CDR2 reads FQDESV (reference sequence). CDR3 length: 14 residues. The ends were cut back, 5 bases at V and 0 bases at J, with 7 bases in the middle. CDR3 coding DNA: TGTGCCAGCAGCCCCAGCGCGAACACCGGGGAGCTGTTTTTT. Translating it yields CASSPSANTGELFF.

Remarks on this clonotype: Being one base from a much bigger clone, this may be a read error. The J gene is TRBJ2-2, the V gene TRBV7-3; maybe TRBD2 (6 bases). CDR1 is SGHTA and CDR2 is FQGTGA in the germline V gene. The CDR3 is 15 residues long. CDR3 bases: TGTGCCAGCAGCCCCCTTTCACGGGGCACCGGGGGGCTGTTTTTT. This encodes CASSPLSRGTGGLFF. The whole variable domain, filled in from reference TRBV7-3 and TRBJ2-2, reads GAGVSQTPSNKVTEKGKYVELRCDPISGHTALYWYRQSLGQGPEFLIYFQGTGAADDSGLPNDRFFAVRPEGSVSTLKIQRTERGDSAVYLCASSPLSRGTGGLFFGEGSRLTVL.

In this sample, this clonotype turned up many times. Here the CDR3 reads CASSTDRGNGQPQHF. In DNA form, the CDR3 reads TGTGCCAGCAGCACGGACAGGGGTAATGGGCAGCCCCAGCATTTT. This sequence joins TRBV5-5 and TRBJ1-5; 9 nucleotides line up with TRBD1. The CDR3 runs to 15 residues. Germline V CDR1 and CDR2: SGHKS, YYEKEE (reference sequence). Trimming removed 4 bases from V and 7 bases from J; junction bases left unmatched: 9.

The CDR3: CSAADSSSEQFF. The CDR3, as DNA: TGCAGTGCTGCGGACAGCAGTAGTGAGCAGTTCTTC. The chain links TRBV20-1 to TRBJ2-1, with a tentative D call TRBD1 (6 bases). V was trimmed by 5 bases and J by 9 bases, leaving 14 bases between them. Germline assignment: CDR1 DFQATT and CDR2 SNEGSKA (reference sequence). This CDR3 spans 12 amino acids.